A single sample gave rise to the 27 T cell receptor beta chains below, sequenced in a study of T cell clonality in common variable immunodeficiency. Sequencing used immunoSEQ multiplex PCR; TCRdb keeps in-frame clones, though not all of them. Sampling found more than 30,000 clones, none seen once. Sequences were obtained from peripheral blood mononuclear cells. Source of these receptors: a person aged 18 to 69 in good health.

This clone was detected many times. The CDR3 end lies 3 residues beyond the end of the read and is filled in from the germline J gene. This chain uses TRBV5-1 with TRBJ1-1, with TRBD1 matching over 8 bases. The CDR3 covers 14 residues. Germline CDR1 reads SGHRS; CDR2 reads YFSETQ. Trimming at V came to 3 bases and at J to 1 base, leaving 2 bases not matched to a gene. The CDR3 DNA, read in part, is TGCGCCAGCAGCTGGGACAGGCCGAACACTGAA. Amino acids: CASSWDRPNTE. The full CDR3 protein reads CASSWDRPNTEAFF.

This clone was observed at least ten times. The CDR3 extends 3 residues past the end of the read, so its final part is completed from the germline J gene. The V and J genes are TRBV20-1 and TRBJ1-6; a possible D gene is TRBD1 (5 bases). Germline V gene data show CDR1 as DFQATT and CDR2 as SNEGSKA (reference sequence). The CDR3 is 15 residues long. The V end lost 0 bases, the J end lost 7 bases, and 13 bases lay between the germline ends. The DNA read from the CDR3 is TGCAGTGCTAGAGATAAGAGACAGTCAAATTCACCC. The encoded protein is CSARDKRQSNSP. The entire CDR3 protein is CSARDKRQSNSPLHF.

This clone was seen repeatedly, ten times or more. The missing CDR3 end, 3 residues past where the read stops, is filled in from the germline J gene. The chain recombines TRBV15 with TRBJ1-2, with a tentative D call TRBD1 (5 bases). Germline V gives CDR1 LNHNV, CDR2 YYDKDF (reference sequence). Deletions cut 4 bases from V and 4 bases from J, with 13 bases between. The CDR3 length is 14 residues. The CDR3 here is CATSIAGGTYGYTF. The CDR3 DNA, read in part, is TGTGCCACCAGCATTGCGGGGGGGACCTATGGC.

This clone was counted at least ten times. The CDR3 end is not reached by the read, which stops 3 residues before it; the germline J gene fills it in. The chain recombines TRBV29-1 with TRBJ2-7; 10 bases are a match to TRBD1. V lost 6 bases, J lost 0 bases, and 5 bases stayed unmatched. CDR3 size: 14 residues. The V gene's germline CDR1 is SQVTM and CDR2 ANQGSEA. The CDR3 DNA, read in part, is TGCAGCGTCGGGGGACAGGGGAGCTCCTACGAG. Encoded protein: CSVGGQGSSYE. The entire CDR3 protein reads CSVGGQGSSYEQYF.

This clone was counted many times. The DNA ends 3 residues before the CDR3 does, and the rest of the CDR3 is filled in from the germline J gene. The rearrangement links TRBV18 to TRBJ2-1; 7 bases map to TRBD2. Germline loops: CDR1 KGHSH, CDR2 LQKENI. The CDR3 sequence is 15 residues long. V shed 6 bases, J shed 5 bases, and the junction held 10 bases outside the gene matches. The chain's CDR3 is CASSPSGPGDNEQFF. The CDR3 DNA, read in part, is TGTGCCAGCTCGCCTAGCGGCCCGGGGGACAATGAG.

About this clone: The junction departs from germline at one end; a sequencing error may be responsible. The CDR3 end lies 3 residues beyond the end of the read and is filled in from the germline J gene. This chain joins TRBV5-1 and TRBJ2-1, with D maybe TRBD2 (6 bases). Germline V lookup: CDR1 SGHRS, CDR2 YFSETQ. This CDR3 comprises 15 residues. CDR3 in amino acids: CAGSLEGLGYNEQFF. The CDR3 bases that were read are TGCGCCGGCAGCTTGGAGGGACTGGGGTACAATGAG.

There are many counts of this clone. The sequence runs out 3 residues before the end of the CDR3; the remainder is reconstructed from the germline J gene. The rearrangement uses TRBV12-3 or TRBV12-4 and TRBJ2-6; TRBD1 is a possible D gene (6 bases). V lost 7 bases to trimming and J lost 1 base, with 20 bases between them. The CDR3 is made up of 18 amino acids. The part of the CDR3 DNA that was read is TGTGCCAGCACCCCATTGACAGGTACAGCGTCTGGGGCCAACGTC. It specifies CASTPLTGTASGANV. The whole CDR3 region reads CASTPLTGTASGANVLTF.

This clone was seen ten or more times. The CDR3 goes on 3 residues after the read ends, and that part is filled in from the germline J gene. The chain recombines TRBV5-1 with TRBJ1-2; D may be TRBD1 (5 bases). Germline V lookup: CDR1 SGHRS, CDR2 YFSETQ. CDR3 length equals 14 residues. Trimming took 0 bases from V and 3 from J, leaving 9 bases between them. CDR3 amino acids: CASSLAGQDYGYTF. The CDR3 DNA, read in part, is TGCGCCAGCAGCTTGGCAGGACAAGACTATGGC.

At least ten counts were recorded for this clone. The CDR3 DNA, read in part, is TGTGCCAGCCGTAACCGAGCCGAATACAATGAG. It is translated as CASRNRAEYNE. The full CDR3 protein is CASRNRAEYNEQFF. The chain joins TRBV6-2 or TRBV6-3 to TRBJ2-1; D is unresolved. Sequencing ends 3 residues short of the CDR3 end; the germline J gene provides the rest. Trimming removed 8 bases at V and 4 bases at J, with 15 bases between. The length of the CDR3 is 14 residues. Germline V gene lookup returns CDR1 MNHEY and CDR2 SVGEGT.

The table lists this clone with many counts. The observed sequence ends 3 residues before the CDR3 terminus, with the missing tail filled in from the germline J gene. This chain links TRBV30 with TRBJ2-7; D might be TRBD1 (6 bases). Trimming removed 0 bases from V and 1 base from J, with 13 bases in between. Germline V gives CDR1 GTSNPN, CDR2 SVGIG (reference sequence). CDR3 length: 15 residues. CDR3 sequence reads: CAWSVWGRVSYEQYF. Incomplete CDR3 DNA: TGTGCCTGGAGTGTTTGGGGGCGCGTATCCTACGAG.

This clone was counted many times. From the germline J gene comes the end of the CDR3, since the read stops 3 residues before it. The chain carries TRBV29-1 and TRBJ1-2, with D uncertain. Trimming removed 3 bases at V and 5 bases at J, with 16 bases between. The germline CDR1 and CDR2 sequences are SQVTM and ANQGSEA. The CDR3 runs 14 residues. The CDR3 bases that were read are TGCAGCGTTGAGGTCCCGATCCTCGGGTATGGC. This translates into CSVEVPILGYG. The complete CDR3 protein is CSVEVPILGYGYTF.

This clone was picked up many times. The sequenced fragment ends 3 residues before the CDR3 boundary, so the rest is inferred from the germline J gene. V and J are TRBV20-1 and TRBJ2-7; the D gene is possibly TRBD1 (5 bases). Looked up from germline, CDR1 is DFQATT and CDR2 is SNEGSKA (reference sequence). The CDR3 is made up of 12 amino acids. Deletions cut 5 bases from V and 3 bases from J, with 11 bases between. The CDR3 sequence is CSAQGDLYEQYF. CDR3 bases read: TGCAGTGCTCAGGGCGACCTCTACGAG.

This clone was seen repeatedly, ten times or more. The read falls 3 residues short of the CDR3 end, and the missing part is taken from the germline J gene. This rearrangement joins TRBV2 to TRBJ2-7, with D maybe TRBD2 (5 bases). This CDR3 region has 12 residues. CDR1 SNHLY and CDR2 FYNNEI come from the germline V gene. V was shortened by 2 bases and J by 4 bases, with 6 bases between the two germline ends. CDR3 amino acids: CASSELAYEQYF. The part of the CDR3 DNA that was read is TGTGCCAGCAGTGAACTAGCTTACGAG. Using reference TRBV2 and TRBJ2-7 for the parts outside the CDR3, the full variable domain is EPEVTQTPSHQVTQMGQEVILRCVPISNHLYFYWYRQILGQKVEFLVSFYNNEISEKSEIFDDQFSVERPDGSNFTLKIRSTKLEDSAMYFCASSELAYEQYFGPGTRLTVT.

This clone was counted at least ten times. The sequence runs out 3 residues before the end of the CDR3; the remainder is reconstructed from the germline J gene. The chain links TRBV5-1 to TRBJ2-5; 9 positions match TRBD1. The CDR3 sequence is 15 residues long. J lost 2 bases, V lost 4 bases, and 6 bases had no gene match. Germline CDR1 reads SGHRS; CDR2 reads YFSETQ. The covered CDR3 bases are TGCGCCAGCAGCGTGGGACAGGGCACACAAGAGACC. This translates into CASSVGQGTQET. The complete CDR3 reads CASSVGQGTQETQYF.

This clone was recorded at least ten times. From the germline J gene comes the end of the CDR3, since the read stops 3 residues before it. The rearrangement joins TRBV20-1 to TRBJ1-6, with 8 bases fitting TRBD1. Per the germline V gene, CDR1 is DFQATT and CDR2 is SNEGSKA (reference sequence). The CDR3 consists of 14 residues. With 0 bases clipped from V and 10 bases from J, the junction kept 5 bases outside the gene matches. The part of the CDR3 DNA that was read is TGCAGTGCTAGAGACCGGACAGGGTGGTCACCC. Translation gives CSARDRTGWSP. The whole CDR3 is CSARDRTGWSPLHF.

Many counts were recorded for this clone. The CDR3 goes on 3 residues after the read ends, and that part is filled in from the germline J gene. This chain uses TRBV7-2 with TRBJ2-7, with 7 nucleotides matching TRBD1. Germline CDR1 reads SGHTA; CDR2 reads FQGNSA. This CDR3 is built from 14 residues. V lost 5 bases to trimming and J lost 2 bases; unmatched junction nucleotides: 6. CDR3 protein: CASSRTGTAYEQYF. CDR3 DNA (partial): TGTGCCAGCAGCCGAACTGGGACAGCCTACGAG.

This clone was observed many times. The read falls 3 residues short of the CDR3 end, and the missing part is taken from the germline J gene. The chain couples TRBV4-1 to TRBJ2-6; D is undetermined. The V end lost 1 base, the J end lost 2 bases, and 9 bases lay between the germline ends. The germline CDR1 and CDR2 sequences are MGHRA and YSYEKL. The CDR3 is made up of 16 amino acids. CDR3 in amino acids: CASSQVLAAGANVLTF. CDR3 DNA, as far as it was read: TGCGCCAGCAGCCAAGTCTTGGCAGCTGGGGCCAACGTC.

This clone was seen at least ten times. The chain's CDR3 is CATSRSAETQYF. CDR3 DNA, as far as it was read: TGTGCCACCAGCAGGAGCGCAGAGACC. The chain couples TRBV15 to TRBJ2-5; D call uncertain. Read sequence stops 3 residues before the CDR3 end, and the germline J gene provides the missing end. This CDR3 has 12 residues. The ends were cut back, 3 bases at V and 4 bases at J, with 6 bases in the middle. The germline gives CDR1 LNHNV, CDR2 YYDKDF (reference sequence).

In its sample, this clone was seen many times. Read sequence stops 3 residues before the CDR3 end, and the germline J gene provides the missing end. V gene TRBV2 combines with J gene TRBJ2-1, with D maybe TRBD1 (6 bases). The V end lost 3 bases, the J end lost 2 bases, and 11 bases lay between the germline ends. Germline values: CDR1 SNHLY, CDR2 FYNNEI. CDR3 length equals 15 residues. The chain's CDR3 is CASSDRGGPYNEQFF. The sequenced part of the CDR3 DNA is TGTGCCAGCAGTGACAGGGGCGGCCCCTACAATGAG.

This clone was seen repeatedly, ten times or more. With the read ending 3 residues before the CDR3 end, the germline J gene is used to fill in that end. The rearrangement links TRBV4-2 to TRBJ1-2; 7 nucleotides line up with TRBD1. Per germline, CDR1 LGHNA and CDR2 YNFKEQ. This CDR3 has 15 residues. V trimming: 4 bases; J trimming: 4 bases; junction bases outside the gene matches: 9. CDR3 region: CASSRPTDRVYGYTF. Incomplete CDR3 DNA: TGTGCCAGCAGCCGCCCGACCGACAGGGTCTATGGC.

This clone was counted ten times or more. Sequencing ends 3 residues short of the CDR3 end; the germline J gene provides the rest. V usage is TRBV7-9 and J usage is TRBJ2-7; D is possibly TRBD2 (6 bases). V was shortened by 5 bases and J by 2 bases, with 7 bases between the two germline ends. The CDR3 sequence is 12 residues long. Looked up from germline, CDR1 is SEHNR and CDR2 is FQNEAQ (reference sequence). Partial CDR3 DNA: TGTGCCAGCAGCCCGGGGGCCTACGAG. It specifies CASSPGAYE. The entire CDR3 protein is CASSPGAYEQYF.

This clone appeared many times. The missing CDR3 end, 3 residues past where the read stops, is filled in from the germline J gene. This sequence joins TRBV6-2 or TRBV6-3 and TRBJ2-1; TRBD2 aligns across 8 bases. The CDR3 is 16 amino acids. Germline CDR1 MNHEY, CDR2 SVGEGT. V gave up 2 bases and J gave up 2 bases; unmatched junction bases: 5. This CDR3 is CASSYGLARTYNEQFF. Partial CDR3 DNA: TGTGCCAGCAGTTACGGACTAGCCCGGACCTACAATGAG.

In this sample, this clone turned up many times. CDR3 DNA, as far as it was read: TGCAGTGCTAGAGTCGGGGGAGGGGACACTGAA. It translates to CSARVGGGDTE. The full CDR3 sequence reads CSARVGGGDTEAFF. The chain combines TRBV20-1 with TRBJ1-1, with a weak D call TRBD1 (5 bases). The CDR3 end falls 3 residues outside the read, so it is completed with the germline J gene. Trimming removed 1 base at V and 3 bases at J, with 12 bases between. The CDR3 length is 14 residues. Per germline, CDR1 DFQATT and CDR2 SNEGSKA (reference sequence).

In this sample, this clone turned up many times. The read ends 3 residues shy of where the CDR3 ends; the end is completed using the germline J gene. This chain uses TRBV19 with TRBJ1-3; D is perhaps TRBD1 (5 bases). Trimming cost V 5 bases and J 1 base, with 15 bases left between them. The V gene's germline CDR1 is LNHDA and CDR2 SQIVND (reference sequence). CDR3 size: 16 residues. Incomplete CDR3 DNA: TGTGCCAGTAGTTCAGCAGGGCGGCGGTCTGGAAACACC. Amino acid sequence: CASSSAGRRSGNT. The complete CDR3 sequence is CASSSAGRRSGNTIYF.

This clone was recorded many times. The CDR3 end falls 3 residues outside the read, so it is completed with the germline J gene. The J gene is TRBJ2-2, the V gene TRBV5-1; maybe TRBD1 (7 bases). This CDR3 spans 16 amino acids. CDR1 and CDR2 (germline): SGHRS, YFSETQ. V gave up 1 base and J gave up 3 bases, with 13 bases separating them. Partial CDR3 DNA: TGCGCCAGCAGCTTGCTCGGGGGACAGTACACCGGGGAG. Translating gives CASSLLGGQYTGE. Given in full, the CDR3 is CASSLLGGQYTGELFF.

On this clone itself: With the read ending 3 residues before the CDR3 end, the germline J gene is used to fill in that end. The chain is built from TRBV20-1 and TRBJ2-5; 11 nucleotides agree with TRBD2. Losses at the gene ends were 2 bases for V and 5 bases for J; bases not matched to a gene: 13. This CDR3 has 17 amino acids. Germline V gives CDR1 DFQATT, CDR2 SNEGSKA (reference sequence). The sequenced part of the CDR3 DNA is TGCAGTGCTAGACCCCGTCTAGCGGGAGGCCTGTGGGAGACC. Its translation: CSARPRLAGGLWET. The complete CDR3 reads CSARPRLAGGLWETQYF.

In this sample, this clone turned up many times. The read terminates 3 residues ahead of where the CDR3 ends, so the germline J gene completes it. This chain links TRBV20-1 with TRBJ2-2; 12 bases line up with TRBD2. Germline values: CDR1 DFQATT, CDR2 SNEGSKA (reference sequence). With 0 bases clipped from V and 2 bases from J, the junction kept 4 bases outside the gene matches. The CDR3 is 17 residues long. CDR3 DNA, as far as it was read: TGCAGTGCTAGAGATCGGACTAGCGGGACTAACACCGGGGAG. Its translation: CSARDRTSGTNTGE. The whole CDR3 is CSARDRTSGTNTGELFF.